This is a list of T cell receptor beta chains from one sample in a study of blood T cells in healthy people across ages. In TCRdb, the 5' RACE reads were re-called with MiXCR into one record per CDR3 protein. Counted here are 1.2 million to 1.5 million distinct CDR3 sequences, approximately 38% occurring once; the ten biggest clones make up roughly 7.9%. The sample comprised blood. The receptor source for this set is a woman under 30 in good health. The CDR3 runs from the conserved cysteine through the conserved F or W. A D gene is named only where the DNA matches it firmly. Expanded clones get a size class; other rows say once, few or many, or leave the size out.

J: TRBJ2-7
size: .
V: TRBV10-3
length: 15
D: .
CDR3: CAIGLGGPGPYEQYF
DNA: TGTGCCATTGGGCTTGGGGGTCCAGGTCCCTACGAGCAGTACTTC

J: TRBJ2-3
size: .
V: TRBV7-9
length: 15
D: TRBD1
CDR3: CASSPQGQHTDTQYF
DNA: TGTGCCAGCAGCCCCCAGGGACAGCACACAGATACGCAGTATTTT

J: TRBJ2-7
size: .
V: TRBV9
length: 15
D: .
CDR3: CASSTGAGMVYEQYF
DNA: TGTGCCAGCAGCACCGGGGCGGGGATGGTATACGAGCAGTACTTC

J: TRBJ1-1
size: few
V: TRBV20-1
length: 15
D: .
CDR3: CSAPLQGAANTEAFF
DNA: TGCAGTGCTCCCCTACAAGGGGCGGCGAACACTGAAGCTTTCTTT

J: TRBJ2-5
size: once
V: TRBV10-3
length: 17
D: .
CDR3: CAISKSLRLTPQETQYF
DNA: TGTGCCATCAGTAAGAGCCTCCGACTGACGCCACAAGAGACCCAGTACTTC

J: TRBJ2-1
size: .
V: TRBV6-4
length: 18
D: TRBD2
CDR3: CASSRVYPGLAGGSEQFF
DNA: TGTGCCAGCAGTCGAGTCTACCCGGGACTAGCGGGGGGAAGTGAGCAGTTCTTC

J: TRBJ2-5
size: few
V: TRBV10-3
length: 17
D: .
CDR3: CAISESSFERDQETQYF
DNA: TGTGCCATCAGTGAGTCGTCGTTTGAGCGGGACCAAGAGACCCAGTACTTC

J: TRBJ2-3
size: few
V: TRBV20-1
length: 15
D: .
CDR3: CSARARPQSADTQYF
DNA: TGCAGTGCTAGAGCGAGACCGCAAAGCGCAGATACGCAGTATTTT

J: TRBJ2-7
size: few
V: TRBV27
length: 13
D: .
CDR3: CASSLSPGTLQYF
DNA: TGTGCCAGCAGTTTATCACCCGGGACTCTTCAGTACTTC

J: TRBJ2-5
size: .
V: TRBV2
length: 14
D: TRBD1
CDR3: CASRRQGGPPEQYF
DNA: TGTGCCAGCAGACGACAGGGTGGACCCCCGGAGCAGTACTTC

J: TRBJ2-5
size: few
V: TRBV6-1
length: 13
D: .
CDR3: CASGSDTEETQYF
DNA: TGTGCCAGCGGTTCGGATACTGAAGAGACCCAGTACTTC

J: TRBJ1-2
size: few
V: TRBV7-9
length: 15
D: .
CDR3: CASSPIGGYNYGYTF
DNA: TGTGCCAGCAGTCCCATTGGGGGCTATAACTATGGCTACACCTTC

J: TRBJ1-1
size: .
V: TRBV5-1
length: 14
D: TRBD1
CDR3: CASSSVSGTDGAFF
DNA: TGCGCCAGCAGCTCAGTTTCCGGGACAGACGGAGCTTTCTTT

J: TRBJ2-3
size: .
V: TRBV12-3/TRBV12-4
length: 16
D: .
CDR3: CASSPTDREGTDTQYF
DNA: TGTGCCAGCAGTCCGACAGACAGGGAGGGCACAGATACGCAGTATTTT

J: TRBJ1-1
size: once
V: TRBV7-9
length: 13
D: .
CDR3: CASSLSHNTEAFF
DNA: TGTGCCAGCAGCTTGTCCCACAACACTGAAGCTTTCTTT

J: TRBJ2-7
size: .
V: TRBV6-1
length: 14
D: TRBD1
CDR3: CASSIGQGLYEQYF
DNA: TGTGCCAGCAGTATAGGACAGGGACTCTACGAGCAGTACTTC

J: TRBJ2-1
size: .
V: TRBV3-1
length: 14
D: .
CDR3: CASSQETAYNEQFF
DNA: TGTGCCAGCAGCCAAGAAACAGCCTACAATGAGCAGTTCTTC

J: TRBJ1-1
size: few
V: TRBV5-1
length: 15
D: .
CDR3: CASSLAPAVNTEAFF
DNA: TGCGCCAGCAGCTTGGCCCCAGCTGTGAACACTGAAGCTTTCTTT

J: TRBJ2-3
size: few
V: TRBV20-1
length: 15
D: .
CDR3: CSATAEGLGTDTQYF
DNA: TGCAGTGCTACCGCTGAGGGGCTTGGCACAGATACGCAGTATTTT

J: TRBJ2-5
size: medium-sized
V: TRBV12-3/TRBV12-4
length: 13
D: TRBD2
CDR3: CASSFTGRETQYF
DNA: TGTGCCAGCAGTTTTACCGGGAGGGAGACCCAGTACTTC

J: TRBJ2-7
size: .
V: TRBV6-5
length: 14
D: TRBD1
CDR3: CASSYRGGGYEQYF
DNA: TGCGCCAGCAGTTACAGAGGGGGCGGCTACGAGCAGTACTTC

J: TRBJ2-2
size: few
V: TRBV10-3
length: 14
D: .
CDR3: CAISGGVATGELFF
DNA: TGTGCCATCAGTGGAGGTGTGGCCACCGGGGAGCTGTTTTTT

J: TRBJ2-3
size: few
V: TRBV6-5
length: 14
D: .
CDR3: CASSRGKGPDTQYF
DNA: TGTGCCAGCAGTCGGGGGAAAGGTCCAGATACGCAGTATTTT

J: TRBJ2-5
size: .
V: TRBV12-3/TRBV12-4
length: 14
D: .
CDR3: CASRPTVLRETQYF
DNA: TGTGCCAGCAGACCGACAGTGCTTCGGGAGACCCAGTACTTC

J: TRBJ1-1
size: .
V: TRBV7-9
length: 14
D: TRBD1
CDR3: CASSLKGDRDEAFF
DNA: TGTGCCAGCAGCTTAAAAGGGGACAGAGATGAAGCTTTCTTT

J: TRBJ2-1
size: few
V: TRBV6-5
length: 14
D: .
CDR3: CASSYGAWEWEQFF
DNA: TGTGCCAGCAGTTACGGGGCCTGGGAGTGGGAGCAGTTCTTC

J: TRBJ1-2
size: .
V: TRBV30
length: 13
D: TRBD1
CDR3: CAWSRRGQGGYTF
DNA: TGTGCCTGGAGTAGAAGAGGACAGGGCGGCTACACCTTC

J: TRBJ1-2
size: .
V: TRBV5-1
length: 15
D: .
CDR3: CASSFEGRSNYGYTF
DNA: TGCGCCAGCAGCTTTGAGGGCAGGTCTAACTATGGCTACACCTTC

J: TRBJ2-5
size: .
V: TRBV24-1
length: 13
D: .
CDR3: CATSEGIQETQYF
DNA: TGTGCCACCAGTGAAGGGATCCAAGAGACCCAGTACTTC

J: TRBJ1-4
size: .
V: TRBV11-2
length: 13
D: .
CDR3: CASSSALGEKLFF
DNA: TGTGCCAGCAGCTCGGCCCTGGGCGAAAAACTGTTTTTT

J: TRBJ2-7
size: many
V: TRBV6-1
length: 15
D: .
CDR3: CASNVDHGASYEQYF
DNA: TGTGCCAGCAACGTGGACCACGGGGCCTCCTACGAGCAGTACTTC

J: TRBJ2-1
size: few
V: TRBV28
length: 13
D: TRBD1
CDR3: CASRSTGSNEQFF
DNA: TGTGCCAGCAGGTCGACAGGGTCGAATGAGCAGTTCTTC

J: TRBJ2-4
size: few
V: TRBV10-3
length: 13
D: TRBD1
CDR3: CAIGRQGAEEQYF
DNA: TGTGCCATCGGGCGACAGGGGGCTGAAGAGCAGTACTTC

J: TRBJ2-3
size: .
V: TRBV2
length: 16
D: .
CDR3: CASSVRGRESTDTQYF
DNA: TGTGCCAGCAGTGTCAGGGGGAGGGAAAGCACAGATACGCAGTATTTT

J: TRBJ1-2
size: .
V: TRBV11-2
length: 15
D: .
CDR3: CASSPLRGSGYGYTF
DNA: TGTGCCAGCAGCCCCCTCCGGGGTAGCGGCTATGGCTACACCTTC

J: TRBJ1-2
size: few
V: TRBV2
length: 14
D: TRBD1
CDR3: CASTVTGTYYGYTF
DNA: TGTGCCAGCACTGTGACAGGGACATATTATGGCTACACCTTC